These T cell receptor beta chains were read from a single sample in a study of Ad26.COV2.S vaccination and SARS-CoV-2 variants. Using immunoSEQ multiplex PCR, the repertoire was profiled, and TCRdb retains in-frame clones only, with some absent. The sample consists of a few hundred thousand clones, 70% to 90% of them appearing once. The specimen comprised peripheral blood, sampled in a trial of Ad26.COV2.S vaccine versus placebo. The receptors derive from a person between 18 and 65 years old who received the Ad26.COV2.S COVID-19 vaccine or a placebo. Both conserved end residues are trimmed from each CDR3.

CDR3 protein: ASSLPGARAKNIQY
V gene: TRBV9
J gene: TRBJ2-4

CDR3 protein: ASSPTTGGDTGELF
V gene: TRBV5-1
J gene: TRBJ2-2

CDR3 protein: ASSLSLGSAYNEQF
V gene: TRBV5-4
J gene: TRBJ2-1

CDR3 protein: ASSFVRGTDTQY
V gene: TRBV5-6
J gene: TRBJ2-3

CDR3 protein: ASSLEGETQY
V gene: TRBV12-3/TRBV12-4
J gene: .

CDR3 protein: ASSLSSFSYEQY
V gene: TRBV7-9
J gene: TRBJ2-7

CDR3 protein: ASSSGFNYGYT
V gene: TRBV12-3/TRBV12-4
J gene: TRBJ1-2

CDR3 protein: ASSLNSGRAHEQF
V gene: TRBV5-1
J gene: TRBJ2-1

CDR3 protein: ASSEAGRRVSNTGELF
V gene: TRBV6-1
J gene: TRBJ2-2

CDR3 protein: ASRTRQLANTEAF
V gene: TRBV27
J gene: TRBJ1-1

CDR3 protein: ASSPRMAGRGEQF
V gene: TRBV7-6
J gene: TRBJ2-1

CDR3 protein: ASSYDRVVNEQY
V gene: TRBV5-4
J gene: TRBJ2-7

CDR3 protein: ASSLSGYNTGELF
V gene: TRBV5-1
J gene: TRBJ2-2

CDR3 protein: SASLLAASNEQF
V gene: TRBV20-1
J gene: TRBJ2-1

CDR3 protein: ASSSGGGARDNYGYT
V gene: TRBV5-1
J gene: TRBJ1-2

CDR3 protein: ASSVGYRGETQY
V gene: TRBV9
J gene: TRBJ2-5